One and the same sample provided the 5 T cell receptor beta chains below, sequenced in a study of cytomegalovirus exposure and HLA in healthy donors. The primer mix had 60 Vbeta and 13 Jbeta primers. Sequenced by immunoSEQ multiplex PCR; TCRdb stores in-frame clones only, minus some. Among fewer than 200,000 clones, around 80% were seen once, and the ten largest hold roughly 2%. Sequenced: PBMCs. Every receptor here comes from a human donor in good health.

J is TRBJ2-7 and V is TRBV9; TRBD1 aligns across 10 bases. CDR1 is SGDLS and CDR2 is YYNGEE in the germline V gene. V dropped 3 bases and J dropped 5; count of bases not matched to a gene: 5. This CDR3 region has 14 residues. CDR3 loop: CASSAATGGNEQYF. DNA of the CDR3: TGTGCCAGCAGCGCCGCGACAGGGGGCAACGAGCAGTACTTC.

This chain joins TRBV9 and TRBJ2-7, with 9 bases identical to TRBD2. The CDR3 contains 14 residues. Per germline, CDR1 SGDLS and CDR2 YYNGEE. The V segment lost 0 bases and the J segment 2 bases; nucleotides outside the gene matches: 0. In DNA, the CDR3 is TGTGCCAGCAGCGTAGGACTAGCGGCCTACGAGCAGTACTTC. This translates into CASSVGLAAYEQYF.

V and J are TRBV7-9 and TRBJ1-4; 8 nucleotides align to TRBD1. Trimming cost V 2 bases and J 7 bases; bases outside gene matches: 15. The CDR3 spans 18 residues. Germline values: CDR1 SEHNR, CDR2 FQNEAQ (reference sequence). CDR3 sequence: CASSLPEAGQGVGEKLFF. The CDR3 DNA sequence: TGTGCCAGCAGCTTACCTGAAGCCGGACAGGGTGTAGGTGAAAAACTGTTTTTT.

This chain links TRBV2 with TRBJ1-2, with unresolved D. Trimming left V 8 bases short and J 2 bases short, with 12 bases between. The length of the CDR3 is 13 residues. Per the germline V gene, CDR1 is SNHLY and CDR2 is FYNNEI. The CDR3 loop is CASGQKLNYGYTF. CDR3 in DNA: TGTGCCAGCGGGCAGAAGCTAAACTATGGCTACACCTTC. The variable domain in full, with the rest retrieved from reference TRBV2 and TRBJ1-2, is EPEVTQTPSHQVTQMGQEVILRCVPISNHLYFYWYRQILGQKVEFLVSFYNNEISEKSEIFDDQFSVERPDGSNFTLKIRSTKLEDSAMYFCASGQKLNYGYTFGSGTRLTVV.

The chain links TRBV5-5 to TRBJ2-7; TRBD2 matches at 7 bases. The CDR3 contains 14 residues. Per germline, CDR1 SGHKS and CDR2 YYEKEE (reference sequence). The trim removed 4 bases at V and 2 bases at J, leaving 6 bases unmatched. CDR3 residues: CASSPPGLTYEQYF. The CDR3 DNA sequence: TGTGCCAGCAGCCCACCGGGACTAACCTACGAGCAGTACTTC.